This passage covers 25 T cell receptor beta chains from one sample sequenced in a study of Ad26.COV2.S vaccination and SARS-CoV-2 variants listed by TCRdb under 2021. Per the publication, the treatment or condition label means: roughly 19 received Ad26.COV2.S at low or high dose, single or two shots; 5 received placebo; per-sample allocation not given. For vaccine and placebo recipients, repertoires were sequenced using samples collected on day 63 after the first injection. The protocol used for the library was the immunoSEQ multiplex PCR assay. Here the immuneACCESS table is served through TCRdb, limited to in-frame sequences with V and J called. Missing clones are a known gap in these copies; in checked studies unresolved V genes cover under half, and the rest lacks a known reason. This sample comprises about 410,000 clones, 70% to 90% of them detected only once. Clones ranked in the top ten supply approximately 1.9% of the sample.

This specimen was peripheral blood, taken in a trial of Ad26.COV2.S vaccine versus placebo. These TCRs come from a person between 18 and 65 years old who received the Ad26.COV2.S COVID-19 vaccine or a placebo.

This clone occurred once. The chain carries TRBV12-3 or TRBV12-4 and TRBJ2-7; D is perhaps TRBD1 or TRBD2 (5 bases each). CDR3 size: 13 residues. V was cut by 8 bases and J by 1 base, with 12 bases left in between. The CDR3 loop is CASSRDGSYEQYF. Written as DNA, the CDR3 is TGTGCCAGCTCTCGGGACGGTTCCTACGAGCAGTACTTC.

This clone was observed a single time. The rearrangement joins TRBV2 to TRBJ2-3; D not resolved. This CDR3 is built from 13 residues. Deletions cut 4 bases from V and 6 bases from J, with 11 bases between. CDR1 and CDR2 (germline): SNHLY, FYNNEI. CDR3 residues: CASSARVGDTQYF. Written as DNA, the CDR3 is TGTGCCAGCAGTGCACGAGTCGGGGATACGCAGTATTTT.

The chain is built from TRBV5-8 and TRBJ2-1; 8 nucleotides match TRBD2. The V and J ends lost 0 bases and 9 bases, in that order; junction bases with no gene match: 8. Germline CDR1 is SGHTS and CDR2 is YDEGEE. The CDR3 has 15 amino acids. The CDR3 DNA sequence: TGTGCCAGCAGCTTGGACGGGAGGGTCCGGGGTGAGCAGTTCTTC. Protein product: CASSLDGRVRGEQFF.

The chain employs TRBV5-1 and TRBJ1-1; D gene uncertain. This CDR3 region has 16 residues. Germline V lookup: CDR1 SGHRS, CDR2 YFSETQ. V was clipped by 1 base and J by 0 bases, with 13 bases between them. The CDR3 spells CASSLTATTMNTEAFF. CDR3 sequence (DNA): TGCGCCAGCAGCTTGACAGCTACGACGATGAACACTGAAGCTTTCTTT.

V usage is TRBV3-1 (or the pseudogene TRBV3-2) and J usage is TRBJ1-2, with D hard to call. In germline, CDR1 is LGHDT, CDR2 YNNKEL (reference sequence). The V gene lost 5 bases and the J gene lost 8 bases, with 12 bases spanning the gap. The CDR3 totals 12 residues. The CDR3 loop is CASSEPLRGYTF. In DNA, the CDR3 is TGTGCCAGCAGCGAACCCCTCCGGGGCTACACCTTC.

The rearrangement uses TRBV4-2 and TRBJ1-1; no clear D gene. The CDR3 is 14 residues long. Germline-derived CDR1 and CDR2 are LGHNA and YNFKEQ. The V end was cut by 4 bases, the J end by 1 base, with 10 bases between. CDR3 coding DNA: TGTGCCAGCAGCCGTCGGTGGGAGAACACTGAAGCTTTCTTT. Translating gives CASSRRWENTEAFF.

The CDR3 spells CASSIQAPQPQHF. DNA for the CDR3: TGTGCCAGTAGTATTCAAGCGCCTCAGCCCCAGCATTTT. This chain uses TRBV19 with TRBJ1-5, with D hard to call. Germline V CDR1 and CDR2: LNHDA, SQIVND (reference sequence). Deletions cut 3 bases from V and 6 bases from J, with 9 bases between. The CDR3 loop spans 13 amino acids.

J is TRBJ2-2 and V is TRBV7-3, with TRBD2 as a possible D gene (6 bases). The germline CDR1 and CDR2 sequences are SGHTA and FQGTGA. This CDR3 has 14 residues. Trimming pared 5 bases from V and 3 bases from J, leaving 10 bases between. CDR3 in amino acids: CASSPGVDTGELFF. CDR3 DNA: TGTGCCAGCAGCCCGGGAGTGGACACCGGGGAGCTGTTTTTT.

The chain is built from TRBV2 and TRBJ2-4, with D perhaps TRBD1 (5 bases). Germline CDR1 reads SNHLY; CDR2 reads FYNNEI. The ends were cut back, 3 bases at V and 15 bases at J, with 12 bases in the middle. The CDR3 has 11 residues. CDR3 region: CASSEGPTGYF. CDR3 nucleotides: TGTGCCAGCAGTGAGGGGCCCACAGGGTACTTC. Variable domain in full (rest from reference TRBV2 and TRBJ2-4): EPEVTQTPSHQVTQMGQEVILRCVPISNHLYFYWYRQILGQKVEFLVSFYNNEISEKSEIFDDQFSVERPDGSNFTLKIRSTKLEDSAMYFCASSEGPTGYFGAGTRLSVL.

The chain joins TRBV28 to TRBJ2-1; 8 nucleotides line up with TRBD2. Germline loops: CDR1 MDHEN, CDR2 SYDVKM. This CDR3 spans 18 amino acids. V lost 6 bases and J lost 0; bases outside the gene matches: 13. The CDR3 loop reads CASRPRLARGGSYNEQFF. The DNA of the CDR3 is TGTGCCAGCAGGCCGAGACTAGCGCGCGGGGGCTCCTACAATGAGCAGTTCTTC.

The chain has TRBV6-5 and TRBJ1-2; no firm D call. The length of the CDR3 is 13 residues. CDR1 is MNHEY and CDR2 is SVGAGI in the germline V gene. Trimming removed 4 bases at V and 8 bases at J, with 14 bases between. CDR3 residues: CASSSPRSGGYTF. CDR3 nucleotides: TGTGCCAGCAGTTCCCCACGGAGTGGGGGCTACACCTTC.

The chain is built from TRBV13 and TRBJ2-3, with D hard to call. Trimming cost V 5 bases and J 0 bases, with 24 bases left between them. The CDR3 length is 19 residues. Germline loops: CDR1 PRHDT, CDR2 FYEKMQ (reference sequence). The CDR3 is CASSEDLVPMASSTDTQYF. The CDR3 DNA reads TGTGCCAGCAGCGAGGATTTGGTCCCCATGGCTTCAAGCACAGATACGCAGTATTTT.

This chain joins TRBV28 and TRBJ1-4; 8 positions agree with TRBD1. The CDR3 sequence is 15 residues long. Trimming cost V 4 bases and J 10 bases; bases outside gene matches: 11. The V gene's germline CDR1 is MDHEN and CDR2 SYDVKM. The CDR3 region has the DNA TGTGCCAGCAGTTGGTTTACAGGGGGAGTGGCAAAACTGTTTTTT. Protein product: CASSWFTGGVAKLFF.

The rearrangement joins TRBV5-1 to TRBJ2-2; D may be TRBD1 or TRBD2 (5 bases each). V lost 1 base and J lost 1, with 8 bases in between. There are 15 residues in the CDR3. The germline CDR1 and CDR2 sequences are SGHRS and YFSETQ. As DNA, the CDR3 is TGCGCCAGCAGCTTGCGGGGACGGAACACCGGGGAGCTGTTTTTT. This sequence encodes CASSLRGRNTGELFF.

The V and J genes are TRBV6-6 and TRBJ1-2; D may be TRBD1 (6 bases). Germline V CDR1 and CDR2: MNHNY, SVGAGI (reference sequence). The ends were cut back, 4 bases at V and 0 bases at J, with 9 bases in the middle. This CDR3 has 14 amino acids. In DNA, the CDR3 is TGTGCCAGCAGTTCACAGGGTTCTAACTATGGCTACACCTTC. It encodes CASSSQGSNYGYTF.

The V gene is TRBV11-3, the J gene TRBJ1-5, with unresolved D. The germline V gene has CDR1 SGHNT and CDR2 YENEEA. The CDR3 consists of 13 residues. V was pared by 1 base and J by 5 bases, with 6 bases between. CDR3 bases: TGTGCCAGCAGCTTAGTTGCGGATCAGCCCCAGCATTTT. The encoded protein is CASSLVADQPQHF.

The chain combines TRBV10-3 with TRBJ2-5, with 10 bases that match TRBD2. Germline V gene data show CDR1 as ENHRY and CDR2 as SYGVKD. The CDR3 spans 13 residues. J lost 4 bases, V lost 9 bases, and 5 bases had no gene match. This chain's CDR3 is CAISGRATETQYF. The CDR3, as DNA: TGTGCCATAAGCGGGAGGGCCACAGAGACCCAGTACTTC.

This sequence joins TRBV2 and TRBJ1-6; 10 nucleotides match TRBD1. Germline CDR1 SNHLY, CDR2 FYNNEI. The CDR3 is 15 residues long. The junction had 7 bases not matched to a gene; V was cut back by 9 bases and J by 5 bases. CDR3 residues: CASLVGTGDNSPLHF. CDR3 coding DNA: TGTGCCAGTCTAGTCGGGACAGGGGATAATTCACCCCTCCACTTT.

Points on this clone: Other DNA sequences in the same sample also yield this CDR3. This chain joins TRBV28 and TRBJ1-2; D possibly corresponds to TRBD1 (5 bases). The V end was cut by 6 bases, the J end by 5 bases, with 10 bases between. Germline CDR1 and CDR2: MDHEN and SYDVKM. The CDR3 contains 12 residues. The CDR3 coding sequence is TGTGCCAGCAGCCTAAAGGGGTATGGCTACACCTTC. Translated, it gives CASSLKGYGYTF.

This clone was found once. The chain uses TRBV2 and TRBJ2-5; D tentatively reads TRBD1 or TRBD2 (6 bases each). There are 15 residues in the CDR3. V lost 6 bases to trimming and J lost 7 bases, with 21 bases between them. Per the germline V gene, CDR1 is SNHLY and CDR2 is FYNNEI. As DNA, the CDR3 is TGTGCCAGCAGGAGAGACGGTGGCAGGGGAGGGACCCAGTACTTC. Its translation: CASRRDGGRGGTQYF.

CDR3 sequence reads: CARIRGLIAFF. The CDR3 region has the DNA TGTGCCAGAATCAGGGGGTTGATAGCTTTCTTT. The genes are TRBV30 and TRBJ1-1, with TRBD1 matching 7 bases. V lost 8 bases, J lost 10 bases, and 10 bases stayed unmatched. Germline CDR1 is GTSNPN and CDR2 is SVGIG (reference sequence). The CDR3 is 11 amino acids.

The CDR3 sequence is CASSAAGTDTQYF. For the CDR3, the DNA is TGTGCCAGCAGCGCCGCGGGCACAGATACGCAGTATTTT. The chain employs TRBV7-9 and TRBJ2-3; the D is unclear. The CDR3 runs 13 residues. Trimming pared 5 bases from V and 1 base from J, leaving 7 bases between. Per germline, CDR1 SEHNR and CDR2 FQNEAQ (reference sequence).

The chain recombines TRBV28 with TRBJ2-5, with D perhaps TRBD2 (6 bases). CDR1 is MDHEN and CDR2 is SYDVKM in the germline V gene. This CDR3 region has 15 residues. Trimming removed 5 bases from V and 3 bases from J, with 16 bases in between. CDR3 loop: CASSPHGTLKETQYF. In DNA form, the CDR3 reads TGTGCCAGCAGTCCTCACGGGACTCTAAAAGAGACCCAGTACTTC.

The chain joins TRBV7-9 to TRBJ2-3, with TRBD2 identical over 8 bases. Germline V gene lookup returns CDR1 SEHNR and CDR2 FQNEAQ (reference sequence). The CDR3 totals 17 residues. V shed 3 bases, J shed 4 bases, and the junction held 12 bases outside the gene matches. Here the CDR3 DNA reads TGTGCCAGCAGCTTTGTGAATCCGGGAGGGCCGCCAGATACGCAGTATTTT. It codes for CASSFVNPGGPPDTQYF.

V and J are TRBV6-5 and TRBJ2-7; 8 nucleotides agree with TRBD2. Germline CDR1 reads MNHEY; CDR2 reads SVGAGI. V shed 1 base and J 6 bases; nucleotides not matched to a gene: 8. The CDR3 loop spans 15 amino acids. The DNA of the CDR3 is TGTGCCAGCAGTTACTTTCCGGGAGGGCCTACCGAGCAGTACTTC. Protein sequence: CASSYFPGGPTEQYF.